What follows is one T cell receptor beta chain and its context. Its antigen is not known. This sample was included in a study of monozygotic twins with inflammatory bowel disease. Study-wide points: Especially with disease activity, IBD patients shared fewer clonotypes with others than healthy twins did.

TCRdb reprocessed the 5' RACE reads and keeps a single row for each CDR3 protein, giving no DNA. Its table records 300,000 to 400,000 distinct CDR3 sequences. In germline, CDR1 is LNHDA, CDR2 SQIVND (reference sequence). The CDR3 extends over 18 amino acids. The sequenced material came from blood. The rearrangement joins TRBV19 to TRBJ2-2. This receptor was obtained from a human donor with ulcerative colitis or Crohn's disease, or a healthy co-twin of an affected twin (not recorded which). CDR3 amino acids: CASSFIFVTVKNTGELFF. The full variable domain, in which reference TRBV19 and TRBJ2-2 provide the parts outside the CDR3, is DGGITQSPKYLFRKEGQNVTLSCEQNLNHDAMYWYRQDPGQGLRLIYYSQIVNDFQKGDIAEGYSVSREKKESFPLTVTSAQKNPTAFYLCASSFIFVTVKNTGELFFGEGSRLTVL.